The clone carrying this TCR beta chain was found many times. Its antigen is unknown. The CDR3 has 13 residues. Per germline, CDR1 SGHRS and CDR2 YFSETQ. Trimming at V came to 4 bases and at J to 6 bases, leaving 3 bases not matched to a gene. Unique molecular identifiers were present on the cDNA, and a universal primer site came from template switching. TCRdb ran MiXCR on the 5' RACE reads and lists one entry per CDR3 protein. The data hold hundreds of thousands of distinct CDR3 sequences, with roughly 7.1% observed a single time. This entry is derived from a study of identical twins. Study outcomes and limitations: A lower insertion count was a feature of abundant cord blood beta clonotypes, with no such feature in memory repertoires. Part of the zero-insertion signal could reflect confounding by invariant MAIT and iNKT cells.

These data were also reused for a study on yellow fever vaccine responses in identical twins.

This sequence was found in a woman younger than 35 in good health. Sequencing was done on a sample of PBMCs. The chain is built from TRBV5-1 and TRBJ2-1; 8 nucleotides agree with TRBD2. This chain's CDR3 is CASSLGTSNEQFF. CDR3 DNA: TGCGCCAGCAGCCTGGGGACTAGCAATGAGCAGTTCTTC.